Below, 3 T cell receptor beta chains from the same sample are listed, as sequenced in a study of OX40 agonist ivuxolimab in advanced cancers. Generated by immunoSEQ multiplex PCR, the TCRdb table keeps only in-frame clones and is missing some. Of about 70,000 clones listed, about four fifths were seen once; the top ten hold 0.9% to 1.2%. Here the sequenced sample was CD4+ or CD8+ T cells sorted from blood, taken in a trial of the OX40 agonist ivuxolimab. These receptors all come from an adult with an advanced solid tumor such as melanoma, head and neck, liver or kidney cancer.

The chain combines TRBV6-4 with TRBJ2-1, with D possibly being TRBD1 (5 bases). V shed 0 bases and J shed 6 bases, with 12 bases lying between them. Germline V gene lookup returns CDR1 MRHNA and CDR2 SNTAGT. There are 15 residues in the CDR3. The CDR3 reads CASSDSPTVSNEQFF. The CDR3 nucleotides are TGTGCCAGCAGTGACTCCCCGACAGTTTCCAATGAGCAGTTCTTC.

The V and J genes are TRBV5-6 and TRBJ1-1; D unclear. This CDR3 comprises 14 residues. CDR1 is SGHDT and CDR2 is YYEEEE in the germline V gene. The V end was cut by 2 bases, the J end by 1 base, with 9 bases between. The CDR3 DNA is TGTGCCAGCAGCTTCGTGCGGAGGAACACTGAAGCTTTCTTT. Protein sequence: CASSFVRRNTEAFF.

The chain combines TRBV10-2 with TRBJ1-2, with 7 bases matching TRBD1. CDR1 and CDR2 (germline): WSHSY, SAAADI. V lost 10 bases to trimming and J lost 8 bases; unmatched junction nucleotides: 10. The CDR3 runs 12 residues. The CDR3, as DNA: TGCGCCATCAAGCCCGACAGGGACGGCTACACCTTC. Protein sequence: CAIKPDRDGYTF.